This T cell receptor beta chain was documented in a study of cytomegalovirus exposure and HLA in healthy donors. Background on the study: Most genotyped donors, 75% to 85% of about 360, had Caucasian-associated genetic ancestry. Study results and limitations: Under in vitro conditions, three CMV-associated chains were confirmed as specific for CMV antigens. In a later analysis, a genetic analysis reported fewer productive-TCR N-insertions in an Asian-associated ancestry cluster than the cohort average.

60 Vbeta and 13 Jbeta primers were used in PCR. Profiled with immunoSEQ multiplex PCR; TCRdb holds only in-frame clones, not every one. The sample records 65,000 to 70,000 clones, around 74% being singletons. This CDR3 is 14 amino acids long. The germline gives CDR1 SGHKS, CDR2 YYEKEE (reference sequence). J was trimmed by 6 bases and V by 1 base; bases with no gene match: 3. For this clone: The antigen is not known.

The source is a woman in her 30s in good health and CMV-seropositive. The chain carries TRBV5-5 and TRBJ1-4; the match to TRBD1 covers 7 bases. The specimen was PBMCs. The CDR3 region is CASSLRQGDEKLFF. CDR3 nucleotide sequence: TGTGCCAGCAGCTTGAGGCAGGGGGATGAAAAACTGTTTTTT.